This T cell receptor (beta chain) was recovered during a study of T cell clusters in autoimmune cytopenias. Roughly 38,000 genome equivalents of blood DNA were amplified for TRB. One tube held mixed TRB-A and TRB-B primer pools for touch-down PCR. After re-calling the multiplex PCR reads, TCRdb lists one entry per CDR3 protein, DNA absent. This sample's clone table lists about 10,000 distinct CDR3 sequences. CDR1 is DFQATT, CDR2 SNEGSKA, per germline (reference sequence). The CDR3 runs to 15 residues. These same data were also listed under a study on T cell repertoires in aging, cancer and after chemotherapy. That paper states: Donors were grouped into six age bands spanning 30 or younger through 70 or older. Median generation probability rose over the chemotherapy interval in each cancer cohort, suggesting rebound thymic output.

The chain employs TRBV20-1 and TRBJ1-1; TCRdb designates TRBD1, a call that cannot be tested without DNA. The sequence was collected from a human donor in good health. Sequencing input: peripheral blood. Here the CDR3 reads CSARYSDRVNTEAFF.